This TCR beta chain was obtained from a study of blood T cell repertoires in COVID-19 (dated by TCRdb to between 2020 and 2021). Background for the entire study: Collaborator samples came from the United States, Italy and Spain and covered acute and convalescent phases of COVID-19. The material from the prospective study consisted of cDNA or gDNA derived from T cells, B-cell-depleted T cells, or PBMCs. Subjects who had been exposed to COVID-19, were actively infected with it, or had recovered from it provided the deeply sampled blood TCRbeta repertoires that made up the dataset. The repertoires were made available in a free public database intended to serve as a resource for research on the immune response to SARS-CoV-2. Samples came from the ongoing ImmuneRACE study (first 160 participants) plus 1,254 subjects from 6 global collaborators. Nearly every sample came with metadata listing a de-identified subject ID, COVID-19 status, age in years and sex. Where available, HLA class I and class II types were obtained from metadata supplied by the sample provider rather than from assay-based typing. Overall study results and their limits: The quantity of clinical and demographic metadata differed by source and by participant and was supplied without curation.

The immunoSEQ Assay, a bias-controlled multiplex PCR, was used to amplify TCRbeta CDR3 regions from genomic DNA. In the authors' own workflow: Nucleated cell counts per sample were estimated from amplification of reference gene primers within the assay. To quantify the absolute abundance of each unique TCRbeta CDR3 rearrangement, sequence reads were collapsed and filtered. For each sample, productive Simpson clonality was calculated as the square root of Simpson's diversity index over productive rearrangements. In its TCRdb copy, this immuneACCESS table keeps in-frame sequences only and misses some clones. Where compared with another copy, unresolved V genes explain less than half of these, and the others have no known cause. That table gives V, J and clone size, and the DNA gave D and trimming. Counted in this sample were 150,000 or so clones; approximately 86% of them appeared once. 0.99% of the sample comes from the top ten.

With respect to this clone: Its antigen is unknown. Within one base of it there is no much larger clone, and no base qualities were kept.

The CDR3 runs 13 amino acids, cysteine and phenylalanine included. The entry retains the CDR3 DNA only, 39 bases that are in frame from base 1. The V and J ends are trimmed by 1 base and 4 bases, leaving 7 bases between them. Collaborating institutions collected whole blood in K2EDTA tubes following their own protocols. For TCRbeta analysis, collaborators shipped samples as frozen whole blood, isolated PBMCs, or DNA extracted from either of those sample types. The source is a man between 18 and 29 years old with acute or convalescent COVID-19. The rearranged chain carries TRBV12-3 or TRBV12-4 and TRBJ2-5, with an unclear D gene assignment. The sample consisted of peripheral blood. The DNA is TGTGCCAGCAGTTTAGGGCCAGGAGAGACCCAGTACTTC. Its amino acids are CASSLGPGETQYF.